The 32 T cell receptor beta chains in this list originate from one sample, sequenced in a study of T cell responses to AZD1222 COVID-19 vaccine. Clones were sequenced by immunoSEQ multiplex PCR, and TCRdb holds only the in-frame ones, with some missing. The sample consists of around 150,000 clones, roughly nine tenths of them appearing once. The material sequenced was peripheral blood, taken 28 days after the second dose of the MenACWY control vaccine. All receptors come from an adult who received the MenACWY meningococcal vaccine as a control.

The chain is built from TRBV9 and TRBJ2-3, with D maybe TRBD1 (5 bases). The CDR3 runs 12 residues. From germline, CDR1 is SGDLS and CDR2 YYNGEE. Trimming took 4 bases from V and 5 from J, leaving 8 bases between them. The CDR3 DNA reads TGTGCCAGCAGCCCAGGGAAAGATACGCAGTATTTT. It is translated as CASSPGKDTQYF.

The count of this clone is one. The V call is TRBV7-2, the J call TRBJ1-5; D possibly corresponds to TRBD1 (5 bases). CDR1 and CDR2 (germline): SGHTA, FQGNSA. The CDR3 has 16 residues. V dropped 1 base and J dropped 6 bases, with 16 bases sitting between them. The CDR3 nucleotides read TGTGCCAGCAGCTTAGGGGTTCCGGGGGGTGGTCAGCCCCAGCATTTT. Protein sequence: CASSLGVPGGGQPQHF.

A few counts support this clone. The rearrangement joins TRBV19 to TRBJ1-3, with a tentative D call TRBD1 (5 bases). V was clipped by 6 bases and J by 0 bases, with 12 bases between them. CDR3 length equals 15 residues. The germline CDR1 and CDR2 sequences are LNHDA and SQIVND (reference sequence). CDR3 bases: TGTGCCAGTAGCGGAGGGGATTTCTCTGGAAACACCATATATTTT. It encodes CASSGGDFSGNTIYF.

V is TRBV27 and J is TRBJ2-5, with 10 bases fitting TRBD2. CDR3 length: 15 residues. The germline gives CDR1 MNHEY, CDR2 SMNVEV (reference sequence). Trimming at V came to 5 bases and at J to 3 bases, leaving 6 bases not matched to a gene. The CDR3 nucleotides are TGTGCCAGCAGTCCCCGGACTAGCGGTAAAGAGACCCAGTACTTC. Protein: CASSPRTSGKETQYF.

The chain employs TRBV9 and TRBJ2-3; D not certain. CDR1 is SGDLS and CDR2 is YYNGEE in the germline V gene. The CDR3 length is 14 residues. V was trimmed by 0 bases and J by 2 bases, leaving 7 bases between them. The CDR3 DNA reads TGTGCCAGCAGCGTAGGGCTTGACACAGATACGCAGTATTTT. It is translated as CASSVGLDTDTQYF.

The rearrangement joins TRBV5-1 to TRBJ2-7, with D tentatively TRBD1 (6 bases). V shed 4 bases and J shed 6 bases, with 11 bases lying between them. The CDR3 consists of 12 residues. Per germline, CDR1 SGHRS and CDR2 YFSETQ. CDR3 sequence reads: CASSSGQLEQYF. Here the CDR3 DNA reads TGCGCCAGCAGCAGCGGACAGCTCGAGCAGTACTTC.

This clone is medium-sized. The rearrangement links TRBV4-3 to TRBJ2-3; 9 positions match TRBD1. This CDR3 has 16 residues. The J segment lost 4 bases and the V segment lost 3 bases, leaving 8 bases of the junction unmatched. Germline CDR1 reads LGHNA; CDR2 reads YSLEER. Here the CDR3 reads CASSQERQGGADTQYF. The CDR3 DNA reads TGCGCCAGCAGCCAGGAAAGACAGGGGGGAGCAGATACGCAGTATTTT.

The J gene is TRBJ2-3, the V gene TRBV19; the match to TRBD1 covers 7 bases. After removal of 4 bases from V and 2 bases from J, the junction contained 15 bases not matched to a gene. Germline V lookup: CDR1 LNHDA, CDR2 SQIVND (reference sequence). The CDR3 runs 18 residues. The CDR3 DNA follows: TGTGCCAGTAGTACCGAAGACAGGGCCCAGCGGAACACAGATACGCAGTATTTT. It translates to CASSTEDRAQRNTDTQYF.

V gene TRBV28 combines with J gene TRBJ1-2; D gene uncertain. The CDR3 has 14 amino acids. The V gene lost 7 bases and the J gene lost 8 bases, with 20 bases spanning the gap. Germline CDR1 reads MDHEN; CDR2 reads SYDVKM. The CDR3 spells CASTLGSGMSGYTF. In DNA form, the CDR3 reads TGTGCCAGCACCCTTGGGTCAGGAATGTCGGGCTACACCTTC.

In this sample, this clone turned up once. The chain carries TRBV5-5 and TRBJ2-2, with 9 bases aligning to TRBD1. The CDR3 is made up of 14 amino acids. The junction had 6 bases not matched to a gene; V was cut back by 4 bases and J by 8 bases. Germline-derived CDR1 and CDR2 are SGHKS and YYEKEE (reference sequence). The CDR3 sequence: CASSIQGALGELFF. The CDR3 region has the DNA TGTGCCAGCAGCATACAGGGGGCTCTAGGGGAGCTGTTTTTT. The complete variable domain, with remaining parts taken from reference TRBV5-5 and TRBJ2-2, reads DAGVTQSPTHLIKTRGQQVTLRCSPISGHKSVSWYQQVLGQGPQFIFQYYEKEERGRGNFPDRFSARQFPNYSSELNVNALLLGDSALYLCASSIQGALGELFFGEGSRLTVL.

This sequence joins TRBV11-3 and TRBJ2-1, with a weak D call TRBD1 (6 bases). V was shortened by 4 bases and J by 5 bases, with 12 bases between the two germline ends. The CDR3 sequence is 14 residues long. The germline V gene has CDR1 SGHNT and CDR2 YENEEA. CDR3 sequence reads: CASSSEDSDNEQFF. The CDR3, as DNA: TGTGCCAGCAGCTCGGAGGACAGCGACAATGAGCAGTTCTTC.

The gene calls are TRBV19 and TRBJ1-1; D is perhaps TRBD1 (6 bases). Deletions cut 6 bases from V and 5 bases from J, with 22 bases between. The CDR3 totals 16 residues. Germline CDR1 LNHDA, CDR2 SQIVND (reference sequence). CDR3 sequence reads: CASRDRAVWQGTEAFF. CDR3 sequence (DNA): TGTGCCAGTAGAGACCGGGCTGTCTGGCAGGGGACTGAAGCTTTCTTT.

The chain has TRBV5-1 and TRBJ2-3; D call uncertain. From germline, CDR1 is SGHRS and CDR2 YFSETQ. V was shortened by 0 bases and J by 2 bases, with 7 bases between the two germline ends. The CDR3 extends over 14 amino acids. The CDR3 DNA follows: TGCGCCAGCAGCTTGGTAGGGAACACAGATACGCAGTATTTT. Amino acid sequence: CASSLVGNTDTQYF.

The chain recombines TRBV19 with TRBJ2-2; 12 bases are a match to TRBD2. The trim removed 4 bases at V and 5 bases at J, leaving 2 bases unmatched. CDR1 LNHDA and CDR2 SQIVND come from the germline V gene (reference sequence). This CDR3 has 15 amino acids. CDR3 in amino acids: CASSTSGRATGELFF. The CDR3 nucleotides read TGTGCCAGTAGTACTAGCGGGAGGGCTACCGGGGAGCTGTTTTTT.

This chain uses TRBV29-1 with TRBJ2-5, with D perhaps matching TRBD1 or TRBD2 (6 bases each). Germline assignment: CDR1 SQVTM and CDR2 ANQGSEA. This CDR3 has 14 residues. V gave up 4 bases and J gave up 5 bases, with 17 bases separating them. CDR3 amino acids: CSVGQVAAGETQYF. CDR3 in DNA: TGCAGCGTTGGACAGGTAGCCGCGGGGGAGACCCAGTACTTC. Supplemented by reference TRBV29-1 and TRBJ2-5, the full variable domain reads SAVISQKPSRDICQRGTSLTIQCQVDSQVTMMFWYRQQPGQSLTLIATANQGSEATYESGFVIDKFPISRPNLTFSTLTVSNMSPEDSSIYLCSVGQVAAGETQYFGPGTRLLVL.

This clone was detected once. The genes are TRBV5-8 and TRBJ1-2; D not certain. V dropped 2 bases and J dropped 5 bases, with 7 bases sitting between them. Germline CDR1 and CDR2: SGHTS and YDEGEE. CDR3 length: 12 amino acids. The DNA of the CDR3 is TGTGCCAGCAGCTTTCTGAGATATGGCTACACCTTC. This encodes CASSFLRYGYTF.

The rearrangement links TRBV19 to TRBJ1-3; no clear D. With 6 bases removed from V and 0 bases from J, the gap between germline ends came to 9 bases. CDR3 length: 14 residues. Germline CDR1 reads LNHDA; CDR2 reads SQIVND (reference sequence). CDR3 nucleotides: TGTGCCAGTAGCGGGAGCAACTCTGGAAACACCATATATTTT. The encoded protein is CASSGSNSGNTIYF.

The chain combines TRBV19 with TRBJ2-2; D gene unclear. In germline, CDR1 is LNHDA, CDR2 SQIVND (reference sequence). Trimming pared 0 bases from V and 3 bases from J, leaving 2 bases between. The CDR3 loop spans 13 amino acids. For the CDR3, the DNA is TGTGCCAGTAGTATAGATTACACCGGGGAGCTGTTTTTT. Its protein is CASSIDYTGELFF.

This clone appeared once. The chain joins TRBV6-1 to TRBJ1-6, with TRBD1 identical over 7 bases. The CDR3 has 14 amino acids. J lost 7 bases, V lost 3 bases, and 3 bases had no gene match. The germline V gene has CDR1 MNHNS and CDR2 SASEGT. The CDR3 DNA follows: TGTGCCAGCAGTGAGACAGGGCGGAATTCACCCCTCCACTTT. It specifies CASSETGRNSPLHF.

This clone was counted a single time. The chain carries TRBV9 and TRBJ2-7; no reliable D call. Germline V gene lookup returns CDR1 SGDLS and CDR2 YYNGEE. With 0 bases removed from V and 0 bases from J, the gap between germline ends came to 7 bases. The CDR3 loop spans 14 amino acids. The CDR3: CASSVAESSYEQYF. CDR3 nucleotide sequence: TGTGCCAGCAGCGTAGCTGAATCCTCCTACGAGCAGTACTTC.

The chain has TRBV6-5 and TRBJ1-2; D gene ambiguous. The CDR3 is 14 residues long. CDR1 MNHEY and CDR2 SVGAGI come from the germline V gene. V dropped 4 bases and J dropped 5 bases, with 14 bases sitting between them. CDR3 nucleotide sequence: TGTGCCAGCAGTTCTCCGGATGCGGGATATGGCTACACCTTC. It encodes CASSSPDAGYGYTF.

V and J are TRBV21-1 and TRBJ1-2; the DNA was not used to check the table's D call, TRBD1. TRBV21-1 is deemed a pseudogene. The CDR3 sequence is 15 residues long. The CDR3 sequence: CASTKKRTRNYGYTF. The DNA for the CDR3 is TGTGCCAGCACCAAAAAAAGGACAAGGAACTATGGCTACACCTTC.

This chain uses TRBV28 with TRBJ2-7, with 8 nucleotides matching TRBD1. After removal of 7 bases from V and 6 bases from J, the junction contained 17 bases not matched to a gene. The CDR3 is made up of 16 amino acids. CDR1 MDHEN and CDR2 SYDVKM come from the germline V gene. CDR3 region: CASTWEGTGGLGEQYF. The CDR3 DNA reads as TGTGCCAGCACCTGGGAAGGGACAGGAGGTTTGGGCGAGCAGTACTTC. Full variable domain (missing parts from reference TRBV28 and TRBJ2-7): DVKVTQSSRYLVKRTGEKVFLECVQDMDHENMFWYRQDPGLGLRLIYFSYDVKMKEKGDIPEGYSVSREKKERFSLILESASTNQTSMYLCASTWEGTGGLGEQYFGPGTRLTVT.

This chain connects TRBV7-2 to TRBJ1-1; D possibly corresponds to TRBD1 (6 bases). V shed 1 base and J shed 1 base, with 19 bases lying between them. The CDR3 has 18 amino acids. Germline CDR1 reads SGHTA; CDR2 reads FQGNSA. The chain's CDR3 is CASSLGSGTRRENTEAFF. The CDR3 bases are TGTGCCAGCAGCTTAGGTTCCGGGACACGAAGAGAGAACACTGAAGCTTTCTTT. Full variable domain (outside the CDR3, taken from reference TRBV7-2 and TRBJ1-1): GAGVSQSPSNKVTEKGKDVELRCDPISGHTALYWYRQSLGQGLEFLIYFQGNSAPDKSGLPSDRFSAERTGGSVSTLTIQRTQQEDSAVYLCASSLGSGTRRENTEAFFGQGTRLTVV.

V gene TRBV12-3 or TRBV12-4 combines with J gene TRBJ2-1; 12 positions match TRBD2. V was pared by 9 bases and J by 4 bases, with 1 base of the junction left unmatched. The CDR3 extends over 13 amino acids. CDR3 loop: CASGLAGYNEQFF. In nucleotides, the CDR3 is TGTGCCAGTGGACTAGCGGGATACAATGAGCAGTTCTTC.

This clone is a singleton in its sample. J is TRBJ2-7 and V is TRBV28; perhaps D is TRBD1 or TRBD2 (5 bases each). This CDR3 comprises 15 residues. Germline V gene sequence: CDR1 MDHEN, CDR2 SYDVKM. V lost 7 bases to trimming and J lost 0 bases, with 16 bases between them. CDR3 in amino acids: CASTPPGRRSYEQYF. The CDR3 DNA is TGTGCCAGCACCCCTCCGGGGCGGCGCTCCTACGAGCAGTACTTC. Filled out from reference TRBV28 and TRBJ2-7, the complete variable domain reads DVKVTQSSRYLVKRTGEKVFLECVQDMDHENMFWYRQDPGLGLRLIYFSYDVKMKEKGDIPEGYSVSREKKERFSLILESASTNQTSMYLCASTPPGRRSYEQYFGPGTRLTVT.

The V and J genes are TRBV6-1 and TRBJ2-6; D gene ambiguous. The CDR3 covers 15 residues. Germline V gene sequence: CDR1 MNHNS, CDR2 SASEGT. V gave up 2 bases and J gave up 0 bases, with 5 bases separating them. CDR3 protein: CASSENSSGANVLTF. In DNA, the CDR3 is TGTGCCAGCAGTGAAAACAGCTCTGGGGCCAACGTCCTGACTTTC.

CDR3 loop: CASSTGTEGNIQYF. CDR3 sequence (DNA): TGTGCCAGCAGTACTGGCACGGAGGGGAACATTCAGTACTTC. The rearrangement uses TRBV28 and TRBJ2-4, with D maybe TRBD2 (6 bases). Trimming took off 5 bases at V and 7 bases at J, with 15 bases between the two ends. Germline CDR1 is MDHEN and CDR2 is SYDVKM. The CDR3 spans 14 residues.

The count of this clone is one. The chain couples TRBV7-2 to TRBJ2-7; 7 bases match TRBD1. The trim removed 5 bases at V and 2 bases at J, leaving 6 bases unmatched. The CDR3 spans 14 residues. CDR1 is SGHTA, CDR2 FQGNSA, per germline. This CDR3 reads CASSPAGTAYEQYF. The CDR3 DNA follows: TGTGCCAGCAGCCCCGCAGGGACAGCCTACGAGCAGTACTTC.

The V call is TRBV15, the J call TRBJ1-2; TRBD1 matches 12 bases. CDR1 and CDR2 from the germline V gene are LNHNV and YYDKDF (reference sequence). V gave up 3 bases and J gave up 3 bases; unmatched junction bases: 8. The CDR3 has 17 amino acids. The CDR3 sequence is CATSSGGTGGRYYGYTF. CDR3 sequence (DNA): TGTGCCACCAGCAGTGGTGGGACAGGGGGCAGATACTATGGCTACACCTTC. The full variable domain, completed using reference TRBV15 and TRBJ1-2, is DAMVIQNPRYQVTQFGKPVTLSCSQTLNHNVMYWYQQKSSQAPKLLFHYYDKDFNNEADTPDNFQSRRPNTSFCFLDIRSPGLGDTAMYLCATSSGGTGGRYYGYTFGSGTRLTVV.

This chain uses TRBV7-9 with TRBJ2-7, with a tentative D call TRBD1 (5 bases). Germline lookup yields CDR1 SEHNR and CDR2 FQNEAQ (reference sequence). This CDR3 is 14 amino acids long. Deletions cut 1 base from V and 6 bases from J, with 13 bases between. The CDR3 protein is CASSLVGDQGEQYF. DNA of the CDR3: TGTGCCAGCAGCTTAGTAGGAGATCAGGGCGAGCAGTACTTC.

This clone has just a few counts. The chain couples TRBV5-6 to TRBJ1-2; weak D call: TRBD1 (6 bases). This CDR3 is built from 14 residues. V lost 4 bases and J lost 4, with 14 bases in between. Germline loops: CDR1 SGHDT, CDR2 YYEEEE. CDR3 loop: CASSAGGQSYGYTF. The CDR3 DNA reads TGTGCCAGCAGCGCTGGGGGCCAAAGCTATGGCTACACCTTC.